Below are 14 T cell receptor beta chains sequenced from a single sample in a study of T cell repertoires in cytomegalovirus infection. From the reads, TCRdb called clonotypes with MiXCR, one entry per CDR3 protein. The profile shows about 350,000 distinct CDR3 sequences, approximately 30% of them singletons. For these TCRs, the target antigens are not known. This specimen consisted of cultured PBMCs, obtained from culture after CMV antigen stimulation. These receptors were taken from a human donor in good health (CMV status not recorded). Some clones in this sample may be carry-over from other donors' samples.

The table lists this clonotype with many counts. The V call is TRBV7-2, the J call TRBJ2-7, with D possibly matching TRBD2 (6 bases). Germline-derived CDR1 and CDR2 are SGHTA and FQGNSA. This CDR3 is built from 16 residues. V dropped 3 bases and J dropped 0 bases, with 15 bases sitting between them. CDR3 region: CASSFRGGESSYEQYF. The CDR3 DNA sequence: TGTGCCAGCAGCTTCCGCGGCGGGGAGAGCTCCTACGAGCAGTACTTC.

This clonotype appeared many times. The CDR3 region has the DNA TGTGCCAGCAGTGAAGGGCAAAAAAATGGCTACACCTTC. It encodes CASSEGQKNGYTF. The V and J genes are TRBV6-1 and TRBJ1-2; no clear D gene. This CDR3 is built from 13 residues. The germline CDR1 and CDR2 sequences are MNHNS and SASEGT. With 1 base removed from V and 6 bases from J, the gap between germline ends came to 9 bases.

V gene TRBV11-3 combines with J gene TRBJ1-6; D is uncertain. Trimming took 3 bases from V and 8 from J, leaving 8 bases between them. CDR1 and CDR2 (germline): SGHNT, YENEEA. The CDR3 contains 13 residues. CDR3 region: CASSFGVDSPLHF. As DNA, the CDR3 is TGTGCCAGCAGCTTCGGGGTGGATTCACCCCTCCACTTT. Full variable domain (remainder filled in from reference TRBV11-3 and TRBJ1-6): EAGVVQSPRYKIIEKKQPVAFWCNPISGHNTLYWYLQNLGQGPELLIRYENEEAVDDSQLPKDRFSAERLKGVDSTLKIQPAELGDSAVYLCASSFGVDSPLHFGNGTRLTVT.

The chain uses TRBV12-3 or TRBV12-4 and TRBJ2-7, with TRBD1 matching over 9 bases. The CDR3 extends over 15 amino acids. Trimming removed 5 bases from V and 11 bases from J; junction bases left unmatched: 16. The CDR3 here is CASSGPGTGTSPKYF. CDR3 sequence (DNA): TGTGCCAGCAGTGGACCCGGGACAGGGACCTCTCCCAAGTACTTC.

This clonotype occurred a few times. V gene TRBV7-8 combines with J gene TRBJ2-6; 8 bases agree with TRBD1. Germline CDR1 is SGHVS and CDR2 is FQNEAQ. The CDR3 covers 18 residues. The ends lost 5 bases at V and 0 bases at J; junction bases unmatched: 9. CDR3 coding DNA: TGTGCCAGCAGCGCTTGGACAGGGAACCCCTCTGGGGCCAACGTCCTGACTTTC. The encoded protein is CASSAWTGNPSGANVLTF. Full variable domain (remainder filled in from reference TRBV7-8 and TRBJ2-6): GAGVSQSPRYKVAKRGQDVALRCDPISGHVSLFWYQQALGQGPEFLTYFQNEAQLDKSGLPSDRFFAERPEGSVSTLKIQRTQQEDSAVYLCASSAWTGNPSGANVLTFGAGSRLTVL.

The rearrangement links TRBV27 to TRBJ1-4; D not resolved. Trimming shortened V by 6 bases and J by 5 bases, and 13 bases separated the two germline ends. The CDR3 has 14 residues. CDR1 is MNHEY, CDR2 SMNVEV, per germline (reference sequence). The CDR3 sequence: CASRAPQPNEKLFF. The CDR3 bases are TGTGCCAGCAGAGCCCCGCAGCCCAATGAAAAACTGTTTTTT.

V usage is TRBV27 and J usage is TRBJ2-5; 7 bases match TRBD2. Germline CDR1 is MNHEY and CDR2 is SMNVEV (reference sequence). Trimming took 4 bases from V and 7 from J; bases not matched to a gene: 18. There are 17 residues in the CDR3. CDR3: CASSSGILAAGVGTQYF. The CDR3 DNA is TGTGCCAGCAGTTCAGGGATCCTAGCGGCCGGGGTGGGGACCCAGTACTTC.

As DNA, the CDR3 is TGTGCCAGCAGCTTACGACCAGGGGCTGGAAACACCATATATTTT. Its translation is CASSLRPGAGNTIYF. The V call is TRBV7-2, the J call TRBJ1-3; D is possibly TRBD1 (6 bases). CDR1 and CDR2 (germline): SGHTA, FQGNSA. CDR3 length equals 15 residues. Trimming pared 2 bases from V and 2 bases from J, leaving 10 bases between. Full variable domain (remainder filled in from reference TRBV7-2 and TRBJ1-3): GAGVSQSPSNKVTEKGKDVELRCDPISGHTALYWYRQSLGQGLEFLIYFQGNSAPDKSGLPSDRFSAERTGGSVSTLTIQRTQQEDSAVYLCASSLRPGAGNTIYFGEGSWLTVV.

This rearrangement joins TRBV11-2 to TRBJ2-5, with unresolved D. This CDR3 is built from 14 residues. With 3 bases removed from V and 1 base from J, the gap between germline ends came to 9 bases. CDR1 and CDR2 from the germline V gene are SGHAT and FQNNGV. This chain's CDR3 is CASSFSPPQETQYF. The CDR3 DNA sequence: TGTGCCAGCAGCTTTTCCCCCCCCCAAGAGACCCAGTACTTC.

This clonotype was observed a handful of times. The V gene is TRBV4-1, the J gene TRBJ2-7, with TRBD2 matching over 7 bases. Germline trimming cut 2 bases from V and 0 bases from J; bases unmatched to any gene: 7. Germline V gives CDR1 MGHRA, CDR2 YSYEKL. CDR3 size: 16 residues. The CDR3 region is CASSQRGWTSSYEQYF. The CDR3 DNA sequence: TGCGCCAGCAGCCAACGGGGGTGGACTAGCTCCTACGAGCAGTACTTC.

The chain joins TRBV6-6 to TRBJ2-3, with TRBD1 as a possible D gene (6 bases). The CDR3 runs 17 residues. V lost 4 bases and J 3 bases, leaving 20 bases between the germline ends. CDR1 and CDR2 (germline): MNHNY, SVGAGI (reference sequence). The CDR3 DNA reads as TGTGCCAGCAGTTCCCCCCTAGCCCTTAGGGGGACAGATACGCAGTATTTT. This codes for CASSSPLALRGTDTQYF.

The chain carries TRBV28 and TRBJ2-2; TRBD2 is a possible D gene (5 bases). The length of the CDR3 is 15 residues. CDR1 is MDHEN, CDR2 SYDVKM, per germline. V dropped 3 bases and J dropped 7 bases, with 15 bases sitting between them. For the CDR3, the DNA is TGTGCCAGCAGTTTTGCCGGGGTGAACGTCGGGGAGCTGTTTTTT. Translated: CASSFAGVNVGELFF.

This sequence joins TRBV20-1 and TRBJ2-3; TRBD2 agrees at 9 bases. Germline trimming cut 0 bases from V and 5 bases from J; bases unmatched to any gene: 12. Germline CDR1 DFQATT, CDR2 SNEGSKA (reference sequence). This CDR3 has 17 residues. The CDR3 DNA follows: TGCAGTGCTAGAGAGGGACTAGCTTTTCGAAGGGGAGATACGCAGTATTTT. Protein product: CSAREGLAFRRGDTQYF.

This clonotype occurred a few times. The chain links TRBV20-1 to TRBJ2-7; TRBD2 matches 8 bases. Per the germline V gene, CDR1 is DFQATT and CDR2 is SNEGSKA (reference sequence). The V segment lost 6 bases and the J segment 1 base; nucleotides outside the gene matches: 11. This CDR3 contains 15 residues. This chain's CDR3 is CSAVSGTAHSYEQYF. The CDR3 coding sequence is TGCAGTGCAGTTAGCGGGACCGCCCATTCCTACGAGCAGTACTTC.